The rows below give T cell receptor beta chains drawn from one sample of a study of cytomegalovirus exposure and HLA in healthy donors. Sequencing used immunoSEQ multiplex PCR; TCRdb keeps in-frame clones, though not all of them. Among 150,000 to 200,000 clones listed, roughly 80% were seen once. The sequenced sample was PBMCs. The receptors stem from a woman aged 18-29 years in good health and CMV-seronegative. The CDR3 runs from the conserved cysteine through the conserved F or W. D genes are given only for firm matches. A row's size may be missing; if present it is once, few, many or a size class.

j_call d_call v_call cdr3_length clone_size cdr3_nt cdr3_aa
TRBJ2-1 - TRBV5-1 16 - TGCGCCAGCAGCTTTGGACATTCGAGCTCCTACAATGAGCAGTTCTTC CASSFGHSSSYNEQFF
TRBJ2-7 - TRBV28 15 - TGTGCCAGCAGTTTCAGGGGTGGTCGAATCTACGAGCAGTACTTC CASSFRGGRIYEQYF
TRBJ1-5 - TRBV28 15 - TGTGCCAGCATGGACCACACAGGGAGTGATCAGCCCCAGCATTTT CASMDHTGSDQPQHF
TRBJ1-4 - TRBV6-6 15 - TGTGCCAGCAGTTACGTGCCCCAGGGTCGGGAAAAACTGTTTTTT CASSYVPQGREKLFF
TRBJ2-1 TRBD2 TRBV9 15 - TGTGCCAGCAGCGTAGGGGGGGGAGTTTACAATGAGCAGTTCTTC CASSVGGGVYNEQFF
TRBJ2-1 TRBD2 TRBV5-1 17 - TGCGCCAGCAGCTTGGTGATAGCGGGAGAGTGGTACAATGAGCAGTTCTTC CASSLVIAGEWYNEQFF
TRBJ1-2 - TRBV5-1 13 - TGCGCCAGCAGCTTGTCAGCTAACTATGGCTACACCTTC CASSLSANYGYTF
TRBJ1-4 - TRBV25-1 16 - TGTGCCAGCAGTGATTGGGAGACTGCAACTAATGAAAAACTGTTTTTT CASSDWETATNEKLFF
TRBJ2-7 - TRBV7-2 13 - TGTGCCAGCAGCTTAAACTACGCCTACGAGCAGTACTTC CASSLNYAYEQYF
TRBJ2-3 - TRBV15 15 once TGTGCCACCAGCAGAGGCGGGACGGGGGAAAATACGCAGTATTTT CATSRGGTGENTQYF
TRBJ1-4 TRBD1 TRBV4-1 20 - TGCGCCAGCAGCCAAGATTCACCGGGACAGGGATTTGCAACTAATGAAAAACTGTTTTTT CASSQDSPGQGFATNEKLFF
TRBJ1-1 - TRBV4-3 16 few TGCGCCAGCAGCCACTTGGGTTTGAGCCGGGGACTGGGTGCTTTCTTT CASSHLGLSRGLGAFF
TRBJ2-7 - TRBV4-3 15 - TGCGCCAGCAGCCAAGATCCAGGTACCTTTTACGAGCAGTACTTC CASSQDPGTFYEQYF
TRBJ1-2 - TRBV5-6 13 - TGTGCCAGCAGCAGACGGGGGGCTGGTGGCTACACCTTC CASSRRGAGGYTF
TRBJ2-3 TRBD2 TRBV7-6 16 - TGTGCCAGCAGCTTATTTGGGAGCGGGACCACAGATACGCAGTATTTT CASSLFGSGTTDTQYF
TRBJ2-5 TRBD2 TRBV5-1 16 - TGCGCCAGCATCACCGGGACTAGCGGGAGTGCAGAGACCCAGTACTTC CASITGTSGSAETQYF
TRBJ2-4 - TRBV28 15 - TGTGCCAGCAGTCCCGGGGGCAGGGGGGAGCACATTCAGTACTTC CASSPGGRGEHIQYF
TRBJ1-2 TRBD1 TRBV28 15 - TGTGCCAGCAGTTCTCCGGACAGGGAAAACTATGGCTACACCTTC CASSSPDRENYGYTF
TRBJ2-2 - TRBV27 14 few TGTGCCAGCAGTACCACTAGACTCACCGGGGAGCTGTTTTTT CASSTTRLTGELFF
TRBJ1-1 - TRBV6-6 13 few TGTGCCAGCAGTCACGGACAGAACACTGAAGCTTTCTTT CASSHGQNTEAFF
TRBJ1-2 TRBD1 TRBV7-2 15 - TGTGCCAGCAGCCAAAGAGACAGGGGGCTCTATGGCTACACCTTC CASSQRDRGLYGYTF
TRBJ2-2 TRBD2 TRBV9 15 - TGTGCCAGCAGCGTTGGGGGAGGGACGTCCGGGGAGCTGTTTTTT CASSVGGGTSGELFF
TRBJ1-4 - TRBV2 14 few TGTGCCAGCGCGAAATCGGGAACTAATGAAAAACTGTTTTTT CASAKSGTNEKLFF
TRBJ2-1 - TRBV4-3 15 few TGCGCCAGCAGCCAAGTAGCAGCGGCTTACAATGAGCAGTTCTTC CASSQVAAAYNEQFF